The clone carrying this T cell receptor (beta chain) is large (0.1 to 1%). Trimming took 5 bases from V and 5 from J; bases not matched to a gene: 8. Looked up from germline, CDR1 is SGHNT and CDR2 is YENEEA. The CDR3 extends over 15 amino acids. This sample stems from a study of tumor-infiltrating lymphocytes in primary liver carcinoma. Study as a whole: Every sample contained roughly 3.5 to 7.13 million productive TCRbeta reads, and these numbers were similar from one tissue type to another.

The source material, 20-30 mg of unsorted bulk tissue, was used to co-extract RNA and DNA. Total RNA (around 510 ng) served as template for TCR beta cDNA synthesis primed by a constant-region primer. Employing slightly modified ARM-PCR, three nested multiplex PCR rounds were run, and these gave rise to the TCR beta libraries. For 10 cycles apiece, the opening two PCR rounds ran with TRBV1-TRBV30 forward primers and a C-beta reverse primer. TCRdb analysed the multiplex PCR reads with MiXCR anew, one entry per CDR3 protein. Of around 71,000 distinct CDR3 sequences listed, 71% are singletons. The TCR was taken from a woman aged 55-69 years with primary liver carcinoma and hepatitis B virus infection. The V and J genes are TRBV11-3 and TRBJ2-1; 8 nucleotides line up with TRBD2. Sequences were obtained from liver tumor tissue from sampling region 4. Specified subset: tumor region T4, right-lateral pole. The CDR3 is CASSPRGSGNNEQFF. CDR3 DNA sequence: TGTGCCAGCAGCCCTCGGGGTAGCGGGAACAATGAGCAGTTCTTC. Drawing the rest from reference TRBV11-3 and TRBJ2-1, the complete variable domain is EAGVVQSPRYKIIEKKQPVAFWCNPISGHNTLYWYLQNLGQGPELLIRYENEEAVDDSQLPKDRFSAERLKGVDSTLKIQPAELGDSAVYLCASSPRGSGNNEQFFGPGTRLTVL.